The 21 T cell receptor beta chains below come from one sample, sequenced in a study of cytomegalovirus exposure and HLA in healthy donors. Vbeta (60) and Jbeta (13) primers were used in the PCR. Repertoires were generated with immunoSEQ multiplex PCR, while TCRdb's copy carries only in-frame clones and drops some. The table has hundreds of thousands of clones, approximately 80% seen once. Material for sequencing was PBMCs. The receptors come from a girl aged 2-10 years in good health and CMV-seronegative.

This clone occurred a few times. The rearrangement uses TRBV30 and TRBJ2-1, with D possibly matching TRBD2 (6 bases). This CDR3 spans 15 amino acids. Germline assignment: CDR1 GTSNPN and CDR2 SVGIG (reference sequence). Trimming removed 2 bases from V and 6 bases from J, with 17 bases in between. The CDR3 DNA reads as TGTGCCTGGAGTTCACTGCAGGAGGGAGTCAATGAGCAGTTCTTC. Protein: CAWSSLQEGVNEQFF.

V and J are TRBV6-5 and TRBJ2-1; D not certain. Germline V gene sequence: CDR1 MNHEY, CDR2 SVGAGI. Trimming stripped 0 bases from V and 6 bases from J, with 15 bases between. This CDR3 is built from 16 residues. The CDR3: CASSYSSRFEVNEQFF. For the CDR3, the DNA is TGTGCCAGCAGTTACTCGAGTAGGTTCGAGGTCAATGAGCAGTTCTTC.

The chain employs TRBV6-1 and TRBJ1-5, with 7 bases fitting TRBD1. The CDR3 length is 15 residues. Germline CDR1 and CDR2: MNHNS and SASEGT. The junction had 19 bases not matched to a gene; V was cut back by 11 bases and J by 9 bases. CDR3 loop: CAGSTGGQASGPQHF. CDR3 DNA sequence: TGTGCCGGATCGACGGGTGGACAGGCCTCAGGGCCCCAGCATTTT.

For this clone: A junction boundary mismatches the germline segment, possibly from a read error. Distinct nucleotide sequences in the sample also encode this CDR3. The chain recombines TRBV30 with TRBJ1-1; no clear D. The CDR3 has 13 amino acids. Germline V gene lookup returns CDR1 GTSNPN and CDR2 SVGIG (reference sequence). This CDR3 reads CAWSDYDGAEAFF. CDR3 nucleotides: TGTGCCTGGAGCGACTATGACGGCGCTGAAGCCTTCTTT. Using reference TRBV30 and TRBJ1-1 for the parts outside the CDR3, the full variable domain is SQTIHQWPATLVQPVGSPLSLECTVEGTSNPNLYWYRQAAGRGLQLLFYSVGIGQISSEVPQNLSASRPQDRQFILSSKKLLLSDSGFYLCAWSDYDGAEAFFGQGTRLTVV.

V gene TRBV30 combines with J gene TRBJ2-3, with TRBD2 identical over 8 bases. Germline V gene sequence: CDR1 GTSNPN, CDR2 SVGIG (reference sequence). J lost 2 bases, V lost 1 base, and 5 bases had no gene match. The CDR3 totals 15 residues. CDR3 nucleotide sequence: TGTGCCTGGAGTGCAAGCGGGAGCTTCACAGATACGCAGTATTTT. It is translated as CAWSASGSFTDTQYF.

This clone is a singleton in its sample. V and J are TRBV9 and TRBJ2-5; TRBD1 agrees at 7 bases. Germline trimming cut 2 bases from V and 5 bases from J; bases unmatched to any gene: 9. CDR1 SGDLS and CDR2 YYNGEE come from the germline V gene. This CDR3 region has 15 residues. Here the CDR3 DNA reads TGTGCCAGCAGCGTTGCAGGGGGAGATTCTGAGACCCAGTACTTC. It yields the protein CASSVAGGDSETQYF.

The V gene is TRBV4-1, the J gene TRBJ2-3, with TRBD2 identical over 11 bases. Germline CDR1 is MGHRA and CDR2 is YSYEKL. The CDR3 length is 16 residues. The V and J ends lost 3 bases and 5 bases, in that order; junction bases with no gene match: 7. CDR3 nucleotide sequence: TGCGCCAGCAGCCAGCGTTTTAGCGGGGGGGTAGATACGCAGTATTTT. Translated, it gives CASSQRFSGGVDTQYF.

V and J are TRBV11-2 and TRBJ2-2, with D possibly being TRBD2 (5 bases). Germline V CDR1 and CDR2: SGHAT, FQNNGV. Trimming left V 1 base short and J 0 bases short, with 15 bases between. This CDR3 is built from 18 residues. CDR3 nucleotide sequence: TGTGCCAGCAGCTTAGGGCCCCCCGGGGTCCCGAACACCGGGGAGCTGTTTTTT. It codes for CASSLGPPGVPNTGELFF.

This chain connects TRBV4-1 to TRBJ2-1, with a weak D call TRBD2 (6 bases). This CDR3 spans 14 amino acids. Trimming pared 3 bases from V and 3 bases from J, leaving 9 bases between. Germline V gene data show CDR1 as MGHRA and CDR2 as YSYEKL. CDR3 sequence: CASSHPAGYNEQFF. Here the CDR3 DNA reads TGCGCCAGCAGCCACCCAGCGGGCTACAATGAGCAGTTCTTC.

Only a few counts were recorded for this clone. The chain joins TRBV5-1 to TRBJ2-5; 9 bases fit TRBD1. The DNA end lines up better with TRBJ2-7; the J call may be wrong. Germline V gene data show CDR1 as SGHRS and CDR2 as YFSETQ. The CDR3 covers 14 residues. For the CDR3, the DNA is TGCGCCAGCAGCTCCGAACAGGGGGCGTACGAGCAGTACTTC. It encodes CASSSEQGAYEQYF.

J is TRBJ1-6 and V is TRBV19; tentatively, D is TRBD1 (6 bases). CDR1 LNHDA and CDR2 SQIVND come from the germline V gene (reference sequence). V gave up 9 bases and J gave up 10 bases, with 16 bases separating them. This CDR3 is built from 13 residues. In DNA form, the CDR3 reads TGTGCCAGCCGAGGGACACTTAAATCACCCCTCCACTTT. As protein: CASRGTLKSPLHF.

The chain combines TRBV5-1 with TRBJ2-3; the match to TRBD2 covers 10 bases. V shed 4 bases, J shed 4 bases, and the junction held 9 bases outside the gene matches. CDR3 length: 16 residues. Germline assignment: CDR1 SGHRS and CDR2 YFSETQ. CDR3 amino acids: CASSPLAGGVSDTQYF. CDR3 DNA sequence: TGCGCCAGCAGCCCGTTAGCGGGGGGAGTTTCAGATACGCAGTATTTT.

This clone was counted a few times. Other DNA sequences in this sample translate to the same CDR3. This chain connects TRBV4-1 to TRBJ1-1; no reliable D call. There are 12 residues in the CDR3. Germline CDR1 reads MGHRA; CDR2 reads YSYEKL. The germline V and J ends were trimmed by 3 bases and 4 bases, with 6 bases remaining between them. In DNA form, the CDR3 reads TGCGCCAGCAGCCAGGGCGCCACTGAAGCTTTCTTT. Amino acid sequence: CASSQGATEAFF.

The chain has TRBV27 and TRBJ2-2, with D perhaps TRBD1 (6 bases). Germline CDR1 MNHEY, CDR2 SMNVEV (reference sequence). V was trimmed by 4 bases and J by 5 bases, leaving 17 bases between them. The CDR3 loop spans 16 amino acids. CDR3 residues: CASSYSGIGGTGELFF. CDR3 DNA: TGTGCCAGCAGTTATTCGGGTATAGGGGGAACCGGGGAGCTGTTTTTT.

The chain couples TRBV27 to TRBJ2-2; no firm D call. The V and J ends lost 0 bases and 3 bases respectively, with 5 bases between them. This CDR3 is built from 14 residues. The germline V gene encodes CDR1 MNHEY and CDR2 SMNVEV (reference sequence). In DNA form, the CDR3 reads TGTGCCAGCAGTTTATCCGGAGACACCGGGGAGCTGTTTTTT. Translated, it gives CASSLSGDTGELFF.

The V and J genes are TRBV7-9 and TRBJ2-1; TRBD2 is a possible D gene (5 bases). V lost 4 bases and J lost 9, with 13 bases in between. The CDR3 length is 13 residues. Germline lookup yields CDR1 SEHNR and CDR2 FQNEAQ (reference sequence). CDR3 in amino acids: CASSSDGGGEQFF. The CDR3 bases are TGTGCCAGCAGCTCAGACGGAGGAGGTGAGCAGTTCTTC.

The chain uses TRBV19 and TRBJ2-5; 7 positions agree with TRBD2. Germline V gene lookup returns CDR1 LNHDA and CDR2 SQIVND (reference sequence). The V segment lost 2 bases and the J segment 7 bases; nucleotides outside the gene matches: 1. This CDR3 region has 12 residues. The CDR3 sequence: CASSISGGTQYF. The CDR3 DNA reads as TGTGCCAGTAGTATATCGGGGGGGACCCAGTACTTC.

This rearrangement joins TRBV30 to TRBJ1-6; a weak D match, TRBD1 (5 bases). Trimming took 2 bases from V and 7 from J, leaving 18 bases between them. Germline CDR1 is GTSNPN and CDR2 is SVGIG (reference sequence). The CDR3 length is 16 residues. The CDR3 region has the DNA TGTGCCTGGAGTTCCCCGGGTGTGGGGGGGAATTCACCCCTCCACTTT. Encoded protein: CAWSSPGVGGNSPLHF. The variable domain in full, completed from reference TRBV30 and TRBJ1-6, reads SQTIHQWPATLVQPVGSPLSLECTVEGTSNPNLYWYRQAAGRGLQLLFYSVGIGQISSEVPQNLSASRPQDRQFILSSKKLLLSDSGFYLCAWSSPGVGGNSPLHFGNGTRLTVT.

The chain is built from TRBV30 and TRBJ2-7; D is perhaps TRBD2 (7 bases). Trimming left V 3 bases short and J 11 bases short, with 14 bases between. The germline V gene encodes CDR1 GTSNPN and CDR2 SVGIG (reference sequence). The CDR3 sequence is 11 residues long. CDR3 loop: CAWSREGGKYF. The CDR3 bases are TGTGCCTGGAGCCGAGAGGGGGGGAAGTACTTC.

This clone was seen more than once but under ten times. J is TRBJ1-4 and V is TRBV27, with 9 positions matching TRBD1. V dropped 2 bases and J dropped 8; count of bases not matched to a gene: 3. CDR1 and CDR2 from the germline V gene are MNHEY and SMNVEV (reference sequence). There are 14 residues in the CDR3. This chain's CDR3 is CASSLLTGGEKLFF. The CDR3 DNA follows: TGTGCCAGCAGTTTACTCACAGGGGGCGAAAAACTGTTTTTT. Full variable domain (missing parts from reference TRBV27 and TRBJ1-4): EAQVTQNPRYLITVTGKKLTVTCSQNMNHEYMSWYRQDPGLGLRQIYYSMNVEVTDKGDVPEGYKVSRKEKRNFPLILESPSPNQTSLYFCASSLLTGGEKLFFGSGTQLSVL.

The genes are TRBV2 and TRBJ2-7; 9 bases line up with TRBD2. V trimming: 7 bases; J trimming: 6 bases; junction bases outside the gene matches: 4. CDR1 SNHLY and CDR2 FYNNEI come from the germline V gene. The CDR3 is 12 residues long. This CDR3 reads CASTVLAGEQYF. CDR3 coding DNA: TGTGCCAGCACGGTACTAGCGGGCGAGCAGTACTTC.